This T cell receptor beta chain was sequenced for a study of CD8 T cells in ankylosing spondylitis (dated by TCRdb to about 2017). For the wider study: The study profiled T cell receptor beta repertoires in healthy donors and ankylosing spondylitis patients to find disease-linked TCR variants. Samples of peripheral blood were taken, and for ankylosing spondylitis patients, synovial fluid was collected as well. The full study cohort comprised about 25 ankylosing spondylitis patients and over 95 healthy donors. Study-wide conclusions, independent of this receptor: A TCR beta motif made up of several highly homologous amino acid variants appeared to be characteristic of blood from ankylosing spondylitis patients. Significant enrichment of the disease-linked clones was reported in matched synovial fluid samples from ankylosing spondylitis patients. In peripheral blood, the disease-linked clones were found at relatively low frequencies and had a CD8+ phenotype. Some TCR beta motif variants had previously been reported in synovial fluid and blood of reactive arthritis patients, which suggested common disease-initiation mechanisms.

This sample was sequenced with an Illumina HiSeq 2500. TCR beta libraries were prepared by quantitative 5'-RACE with molecular barcodes. As for the authors' bioinformatics: To identify disease-linked TCR variants, a new computational method was used, one built on a probabilistic model of VDJ rearrangement. TCRdb trimmed public reads at Q25 via fastp, called clones via MiXCR and kept in-frame beta chains. Every entry covers one CDR3 protein and lists the most common genes and DNA from its rows. What appears here as the V and J calls and clone size reflects TCRdb's work, not the paper's. The sample table shows almost 400,000 distinct CDR3 sequences, and around 24% are seen once. Of the sample, approximately 16% is held by the ten largest clones. The germline V gene yields SGHTA for CDR1 and FQGNSA for CDR2. Trimming removed 3 bases from V and 2 bases from J, leaving 9 bases between the germline ends. Taken from cysteine to phenylalanine, the CDR3 has 14 residues. The read is trimmed to its CDR3 DNA, 42 bases read in frame from base 1.

A word on this clonotype: Its antigen specificity is not known. No base-level quality is on record; no much larger clone is a single base apart.

This clonotype was sampled from a male donor with ankylosing spondylitis. The chain is encoded by TRBV7-2 joined to TRBJ2-3; tentative D gene TRBD1, with 6 bases matching. The specimen sequenced was blood, either unsorted or a sorted T cell fraction (not recorded which). The CDR3 protein sequence reads: CASSFTGNTDTQYF. The sequence in DNA is TGTGCCAGCAGCTTTACAGGGAACACAGATACGCAGTATTTT.